This T cell receptor (beta chain) was captured in a study of T cell responses to AZD1222 COVID-19 vaccine. Study observations and caveats: White British people made up most donors, females outnumbered males, and clonal diversity was possibly underestimated. Seropositivity was recorded at baseline in only a handful of AZD1222 recipients. A reported finding is that nearly half of spike-specific TCRs target unmutated variant regions.

As regards this clone: Antigen: not known.

V trimming: 5 bases; J trimming: 4 bases; junction bases outside the gene matches: 12. CDR3 length: 16 amino acids. Germline CDR1 SGHNT, CDR2 YYREEE (reference sequence). Profiled with immunoSEQ multiplex PCR; TCRdb holds only in-frame clones, not every one. The profile covers about 170,000 clones, with roughly 92% appearing a single time and 1.6% taken by the ten largest. This TCR came from an adult in good health. The chain links TRBV5-4 to TRBJ1-2, with TRBD1 matching 9 bases. This sample comprised peripheral blood, obtained on day 0 of AZD1222 vaccination. The CDR3 DNA sequence: TGTGCCAGCAGAAACCCCGGGACAGGGACCGCCTATGGCTACACCTTC. Residues: CASRNPGTGTAYGYTF.